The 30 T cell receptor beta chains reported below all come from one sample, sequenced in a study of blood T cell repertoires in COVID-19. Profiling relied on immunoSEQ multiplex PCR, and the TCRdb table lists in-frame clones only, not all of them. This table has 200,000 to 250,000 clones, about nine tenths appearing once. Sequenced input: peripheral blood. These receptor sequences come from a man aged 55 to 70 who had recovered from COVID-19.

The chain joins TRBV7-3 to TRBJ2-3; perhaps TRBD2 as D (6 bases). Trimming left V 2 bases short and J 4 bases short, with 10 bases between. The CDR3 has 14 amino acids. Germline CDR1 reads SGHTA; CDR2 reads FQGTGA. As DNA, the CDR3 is TGTGCCAGCAGCTTATTGGGGACTTCAGATACGCAGTATTTT. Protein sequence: CASSLLGTSDTQYF. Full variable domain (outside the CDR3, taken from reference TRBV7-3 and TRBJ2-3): GAGVSQTPSNKVTEKGKYVELRCDPISGHTALYWYRQSLGQGPEFLIYFQGTGAADDSGLPNDRFFAVRPEGSVSTLKIQRTERGDSAVYLCASSLLGTSDTQYFGPGTRLTVL.

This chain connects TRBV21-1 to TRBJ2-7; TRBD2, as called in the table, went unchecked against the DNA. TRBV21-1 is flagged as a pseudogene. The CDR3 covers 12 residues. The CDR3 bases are TGTGCCAGCTCCACGGGGACCTACGAGCAGTACTTC. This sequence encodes CASSTGTYEQYF.

The CDR3 loop is CASSLDRSTTEAFF. As DNA, the CDR3 is TGTGCCAGCAGCTTGGACAGGTCCACCACTGAAGCTTTCTTT. This rearrangement joins TRBV5-6 to TRBJ1-1, with TRBD1 as a possible D gene (5 bases). V dropped 0 bases and J dropped 4 bases, with 10 bases sitting between them. In germline, CDR1 is SGHDT, CDR2 YYEEEE. CDR3 length equals 14 residues.

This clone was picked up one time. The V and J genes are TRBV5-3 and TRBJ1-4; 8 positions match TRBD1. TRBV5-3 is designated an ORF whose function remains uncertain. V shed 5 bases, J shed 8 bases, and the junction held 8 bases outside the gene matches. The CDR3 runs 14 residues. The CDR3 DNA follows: TGTGCCAGAAGTCCTGGACAGGGAAAAGAAAAACTGTTTTTT. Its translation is CARSPGQGKEKLFF.

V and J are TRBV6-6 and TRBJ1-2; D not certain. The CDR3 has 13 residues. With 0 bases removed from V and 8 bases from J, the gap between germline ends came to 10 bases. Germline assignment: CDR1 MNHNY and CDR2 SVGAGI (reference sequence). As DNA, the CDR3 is TGTGCCAGCAGTTACTCTGCAGTTTACGGCTACACCTTC. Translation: CASSYSAVYGYTF.

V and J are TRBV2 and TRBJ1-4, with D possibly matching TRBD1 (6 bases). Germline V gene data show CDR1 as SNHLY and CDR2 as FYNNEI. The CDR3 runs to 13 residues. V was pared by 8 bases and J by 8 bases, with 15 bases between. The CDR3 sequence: CASAGGQEEKLFF. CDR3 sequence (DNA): TGTGCCAGCGCCGGGGGGCAGGAGGAAAAACTGTTTTTT.

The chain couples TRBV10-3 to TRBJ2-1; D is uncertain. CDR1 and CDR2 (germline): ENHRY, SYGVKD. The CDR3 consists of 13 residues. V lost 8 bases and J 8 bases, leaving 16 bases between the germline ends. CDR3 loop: CAIPYCEVYEQFF. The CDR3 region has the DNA TGTGCCATCCCCTACTGCGAGGTCTATGAGCAGTTCTTC.

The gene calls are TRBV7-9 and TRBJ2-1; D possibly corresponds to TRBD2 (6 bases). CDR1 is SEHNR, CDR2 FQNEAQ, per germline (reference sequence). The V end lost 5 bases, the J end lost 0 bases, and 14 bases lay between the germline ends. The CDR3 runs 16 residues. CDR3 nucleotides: TGTGCCAGCAGCGAGACTAGGCTGAGCTCCTACAATGAGCAGTTCTTC. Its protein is CASSETRLSSYNEQFF.

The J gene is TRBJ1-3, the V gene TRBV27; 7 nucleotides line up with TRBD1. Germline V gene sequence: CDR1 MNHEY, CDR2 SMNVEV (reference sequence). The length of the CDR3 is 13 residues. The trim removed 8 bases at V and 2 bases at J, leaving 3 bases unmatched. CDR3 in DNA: TGTGCCAGCTGGGACAGAACTGGAAACACCATATATTTT. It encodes CASWDRTGNTIYF.

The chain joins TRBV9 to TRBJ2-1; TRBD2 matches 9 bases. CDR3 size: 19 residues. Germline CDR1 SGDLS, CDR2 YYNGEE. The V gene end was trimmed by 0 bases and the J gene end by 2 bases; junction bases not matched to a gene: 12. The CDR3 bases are TGTGCCAGCAGCGTAGAAGGGCTAGCGGGGATCTCTACCTACAATGAGCAGTTCTTC. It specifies CASSVEGLAGISTYNEQFF.

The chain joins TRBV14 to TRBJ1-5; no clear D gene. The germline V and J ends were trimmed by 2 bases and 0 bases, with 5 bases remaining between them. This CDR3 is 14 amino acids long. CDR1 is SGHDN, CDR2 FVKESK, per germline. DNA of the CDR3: TGTGCCAGCAGCCAAAGCGCTAGCAATCAGCCCCAGCATTTT. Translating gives CASSQSASNQPQHF. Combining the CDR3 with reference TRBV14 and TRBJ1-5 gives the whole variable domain EAGVTQFPSHSVIEKGQTVTLRCDPISGHDNLYWYRRVMGKEIKFLLHFVKESKQDESGMPNNRFLAERTGGTYSTLKVQPAELEDSGVYFCASSQSASNQPQHFGDGTRLSIL.

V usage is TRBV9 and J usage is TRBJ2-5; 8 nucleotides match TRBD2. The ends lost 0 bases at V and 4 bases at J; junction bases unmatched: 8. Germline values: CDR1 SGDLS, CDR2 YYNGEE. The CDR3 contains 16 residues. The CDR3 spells CASSVDPGGLGETQYF. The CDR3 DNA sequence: TGTGCCAGCAGCGTAGACCCGGGGGGGCTAGGAGAGACCCAGTACTTC.

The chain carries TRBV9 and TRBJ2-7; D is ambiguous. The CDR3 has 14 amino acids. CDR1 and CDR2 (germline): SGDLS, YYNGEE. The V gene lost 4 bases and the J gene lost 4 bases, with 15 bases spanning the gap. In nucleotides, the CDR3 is TGTGCCAGCAGCCCAGAGGTAGTTCCGTACGAGCAGTACTTC. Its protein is CASSPEVVPYEQYF.

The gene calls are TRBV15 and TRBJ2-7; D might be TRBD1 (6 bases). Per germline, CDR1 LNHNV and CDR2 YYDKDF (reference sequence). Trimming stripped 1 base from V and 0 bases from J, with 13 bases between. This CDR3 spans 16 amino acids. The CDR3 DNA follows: TGTGCCACCAGCAGAGGGTCGAGGGGGAGCTCCTACGAGCAGTACTTC. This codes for CATSRGSRGSSYEQYF.

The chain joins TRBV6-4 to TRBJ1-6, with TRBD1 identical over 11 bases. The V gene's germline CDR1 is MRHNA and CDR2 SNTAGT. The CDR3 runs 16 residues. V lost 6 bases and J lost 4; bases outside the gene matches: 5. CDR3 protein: CASRSGTGGYNSPLHF. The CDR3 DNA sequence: TGTGCCAGCAGATCCGGGACAGGGGGTTATAATTCACCCCTCCACTTT.

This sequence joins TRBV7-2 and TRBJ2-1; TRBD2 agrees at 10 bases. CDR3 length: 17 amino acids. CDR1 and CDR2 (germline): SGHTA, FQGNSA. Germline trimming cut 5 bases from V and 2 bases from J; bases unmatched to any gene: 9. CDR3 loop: CASSQHGTSVAYNEQFF. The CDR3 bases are TGTGCCAGCAGCCAACATGGGACTAGCGTAGCCTACAATGAGCAGTTCTTC.

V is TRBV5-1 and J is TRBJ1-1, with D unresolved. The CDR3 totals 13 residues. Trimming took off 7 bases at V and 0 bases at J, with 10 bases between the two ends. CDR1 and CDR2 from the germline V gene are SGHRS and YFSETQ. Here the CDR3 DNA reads TGCGCCAGCTCGCAGAAGATGAACACTGAAGCTTTCTTT. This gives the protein CASSQKMNTEAFF.

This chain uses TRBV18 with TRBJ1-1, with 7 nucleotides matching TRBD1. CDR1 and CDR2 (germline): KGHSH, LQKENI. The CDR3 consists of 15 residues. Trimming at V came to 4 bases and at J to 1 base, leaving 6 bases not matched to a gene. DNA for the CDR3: TGTGCCAGCTCACTAATGGGACAGCCGAACACTGAAGCTTTCTTT. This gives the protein CASSLMGQPNTEAFF.

CDR3 nucleotide sequence: TGTGCCAGCAGCAACTGGTCGGAGGGTGACCGCTACAATGAGCAGTTCTTC. Protein: CASSNWSEGDRYNEQFF. The V and J genes are TRBV5-8 and TRBJ2-1; tentative D call: TRBD2 (6 bases). This CDR3 spans 17 amino acids. In germline, CDR1 is SGHTS, CDR2 YDEGEE. V was trimmed by 4 bases and J by 3 bases, leaving 20 bases between them.

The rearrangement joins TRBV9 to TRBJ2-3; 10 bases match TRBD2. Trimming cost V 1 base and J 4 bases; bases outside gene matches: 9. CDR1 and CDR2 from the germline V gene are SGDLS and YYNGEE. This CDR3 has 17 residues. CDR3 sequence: CASSVSGAGGPPDTQYF. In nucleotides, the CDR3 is TGTGCCAGCAGCGTATCGGGAGCGGGGGGGCCGCCAGATACGCAGTATTTT. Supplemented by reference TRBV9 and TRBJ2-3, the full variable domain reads DSGVTQTPKHLITATGQRVTLRCSPRSGDLSVYWYQQSLDQGLQFLIQYYNGEERAKGNILERFSAQQFPDLHSELNLSSLELGDSALYFCASSVSGAGGPPDTQYFGPGTRLTVL.

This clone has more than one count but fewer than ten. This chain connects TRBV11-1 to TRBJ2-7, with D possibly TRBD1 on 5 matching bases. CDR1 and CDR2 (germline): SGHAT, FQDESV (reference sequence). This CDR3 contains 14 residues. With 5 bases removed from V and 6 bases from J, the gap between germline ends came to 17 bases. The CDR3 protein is CASSTRYQGSEQYF. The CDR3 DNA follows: TGTGCCAGCAGCACCCGCTACCAGGGTAGCGAGCAGTACTTC.

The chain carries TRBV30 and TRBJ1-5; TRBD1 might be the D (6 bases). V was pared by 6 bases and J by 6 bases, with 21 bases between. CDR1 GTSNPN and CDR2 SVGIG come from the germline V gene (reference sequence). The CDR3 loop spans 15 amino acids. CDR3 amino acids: CACNWGGGPGQPQHF. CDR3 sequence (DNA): TGTGCCTGCAACTGGGGCGGGGGGCCGGGTCAGCCCCAGCATTTT.

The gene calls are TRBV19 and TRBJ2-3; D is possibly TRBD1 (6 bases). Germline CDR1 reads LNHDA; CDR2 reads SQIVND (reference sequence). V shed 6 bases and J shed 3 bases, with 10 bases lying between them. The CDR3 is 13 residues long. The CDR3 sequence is CASRSQGTDTQYF. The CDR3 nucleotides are TGTGCCAGTAGGTCTCAGGGGACAGATACGCAGTATTTT.

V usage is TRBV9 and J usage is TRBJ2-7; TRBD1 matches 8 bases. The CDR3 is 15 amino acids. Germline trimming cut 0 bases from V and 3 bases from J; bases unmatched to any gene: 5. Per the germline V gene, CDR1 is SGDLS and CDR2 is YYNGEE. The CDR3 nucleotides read TGTGCCAGCAGCGTAGAAGGACAGGGAAACTACGAGCAGTACTTC. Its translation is CASSVEGQGNYEQYF.

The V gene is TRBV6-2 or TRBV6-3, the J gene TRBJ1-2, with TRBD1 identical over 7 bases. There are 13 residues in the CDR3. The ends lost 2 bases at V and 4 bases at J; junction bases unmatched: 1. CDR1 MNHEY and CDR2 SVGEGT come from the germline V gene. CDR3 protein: CASSYTGVYGYTF. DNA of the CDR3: TGTGCCAGCAGTTACACAGGGGTCTATGGCTACACCTTC.

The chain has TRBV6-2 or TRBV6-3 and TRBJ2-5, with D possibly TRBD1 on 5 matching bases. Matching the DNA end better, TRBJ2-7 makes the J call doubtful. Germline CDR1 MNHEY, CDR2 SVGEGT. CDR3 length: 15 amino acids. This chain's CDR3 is CASRLLGRNIYEQYF. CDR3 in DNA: TGTGCCAGCCGCCTTTTGGGGCGGAATATCTACGAGCAGTACTTC.

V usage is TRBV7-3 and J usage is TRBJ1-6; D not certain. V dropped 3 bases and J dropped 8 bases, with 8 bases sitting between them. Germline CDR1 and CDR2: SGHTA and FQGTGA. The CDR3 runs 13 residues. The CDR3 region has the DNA TGTGCCAGCAGCTTGAACCGGGATTCACCCCTCCACTTT. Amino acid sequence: CASSLNRDSPLHF.

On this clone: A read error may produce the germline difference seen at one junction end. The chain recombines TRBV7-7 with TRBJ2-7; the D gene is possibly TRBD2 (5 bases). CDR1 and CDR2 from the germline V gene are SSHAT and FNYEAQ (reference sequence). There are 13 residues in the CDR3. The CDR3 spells CASSLETGSEQYF. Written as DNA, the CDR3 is TGTGCTAGCAGCTTAGAAACGGGATCCGAGCAGTACTTC.

The CDR3 DNA sequence: TGCGCCAGCAGTTCGACTTGGCAGGCCCCACGGGGCTATGGCTACACCTTC. Its translation is CASSSTWQAPRGYGYTF. The chain combines TRBV23-1 with TRBJ1-2; no definite D call. TRBV23-1 is annotated as an ORF whose role is uncertain. The CDR3 has 17 amino acids. V dropped 5 bases and J dropped 4 bases, with 23 bases sitting between them.

CDR3 nucleotides: TGTGCCAGCAGCGTAGATGAGTGGGGGGGTTCCCAAGAGACCCAGTACTTC. It specifies CASSVDEWGGSQETQYF. The V and J genes are TRBV9 and TRBJ2-5; 7 bases align to TRBD2. J lost 1 base, V lost 0 bases, and 9 bases had no gene match. Germline CDR1 SGDLS, CDR2 YYNGEE. The CDR3 covers 17 residues.